This T cell receptor beta chain was recovered during a study of T-cell reconstitution after alpha-beta-depleted transplantation in children (dated by TCRdb to 2016 to 2017). Some background on the complete study: Using TCR repertoire profiling, the study followed T-cell immune reconstitution in a quantitative way in children after TCRalphabeta/CD19-depleted allogeneic hematopoietic cell transplantation. Beyond this particular receptor, the publication reports: In some patients, the high TCRbeta diversity seen at day 60 was put down to recipient T cells and intrathymic progenitors that had survived conditioning. About two months after transplant, the apparently early recovery of alphabetaT-cell counts reportedly depended on just several hundred clones that had expanded rapidly and came from non-depleted graft cells. Hyperexpanded clone frequencies declined over subsequent months; after one year, T-cell counts and TCRbeta diversity were mostly attributed to newly produced T cells.

The germline V gene provides CDR1 SGHVS and CDR2 FNYEAQ. The CDR3, from cysteine to phenylalanine, totals 16 residues. Kept here is only the CDR3 DNA, which spans 48 bases and is read in frame from base 1. V is trimmed back by 5 bases and J by 2 bases, and the junction contains 12 bases that no gene match accounts for. About this clonotype: It lacks a known antigen. Base qualities were left out, and no much larger clone turns up one base away.

Read against the paper, the sample's treatment or condition label means: allogeneic hematopoietic cell transplantation with graft depleted of TCRalphabeta T cells and CD19 B cells. The transplant recipients were children given TCRalphabeta/CD19-depleted allogeneic hematopoietic cell grafts. Preparation of the library involved PCR. Sequencer: Illumina HiSeq 2500. TCR libraries were prepared with molecular barcoding, using unique molecular identifiers to normalize TCRbeta repertoire quantification. In-frame beta chains were kept once TCRdb had trimmed the public reads at Q25 with fastp and called clones with MiXCR. Rows matching on CDR3 protein sequence are summarized as one entry with the most common DNA and genes. Here the sample has about 830,000 distinct CDR3 sequences; 15% to 20% occur a single time. About 4.6% of the sample belongs to the ten largest clones.

The sequenced sample was PBMCs, mostly from graft donor cells, obtained 360 days after TCRalphabeta/CD19-depleted stem cell transplant. Recombination connected TRBV7-6 to TRBJ2-7, and 7 junction bases match TRBD2. This receptor was identified in a male patient younger than 18 who had a stem cell transplant for acute lymphoblastic leukemia, so the T cells may come from the graft donor. The CDR3 here reads CASSPEGGGNTYEQYF. DNA sequence: TGTGCCAGCAGCCCGGAGGGCGGGGGAAATACCTACGAGCAGTACTTC.